A selection of T cell receptor beta chains follows, all from one sample in a study of cytomegalovirus exposure and HLA in healthy donors. Here immunoSEQ multiplex PCR was the method, and the copy in TCRdb shows in-frame clones only, minus some. The repertoire holds around 99,000 clones, with around 77% as singletons. The specimen sequenced was PBMCs. These receptors came from a man aged 40-55 years in good health and CMV-seronegative. Both conserved end residues are part of each CDR3. The D gene is left open where the match is weak. The size entry is marked missing in some rows and otherwise reads once, few, many or a size class.

V gene: TRBV29-1
D gene: .
CDR3 length: 12
J gene: TRBJ2-7
clone size: .
CDR3 DNA: TGCAGCGTTGGACACAGGGGAGGCGAGCAGTACTTC
CDR3 protein: CSVGHRGGEQYF

V gene: TRBV11-1
D gene: .
CDR3 length: 19
J gene: TRBJ2-6
clone size: .
CDR3 DNA: TGTGCCAGCAGCTCCTTTGGGGGGGGCAGGTCCTCTGGGGCCAACGTCCTGACTTTC
CDR3 protein: CASSSFGGGRSSGANVLTF

V gene: TRBV5-8
D gene: TRBD1
CDR3 length: 17
J gene: TRBJ1-1
clone size: few
CDR3 DNA: TGTGCCAGCAGCCTCATAGGACAGGGTTGGTTGAACACTGAAGCTTTCTTT
CDR3 protein: CASSLIGQGWLNTEAFF

V gene: TRBV6-5
D gene: .
CDR3 length: 12
J gene: TRBJ1-5
clone size: .
CDR3 DNA: TGTGCCAGGGAATTGGGGGCGAGGCCCCAGCATTTT
CDR3 protein: CARELGARPQHF

V gene: TRBV2
D gene: TRBD1
CDR3 length: 14
J gene: TRBJ2-7
clone size: .
CDR3 DNA: TGTGCCAGCAGCCTACAGGGGGACTCCTACGAGCAGTACTTC
CDR3 protein: CASSLQGDSYEQYF

V gene: TRBV7-9
D gene: TRBD2
CDR3 length: 13
J gene: TRBJ2-3
clone size: .
CDR3 DNA: TGTGCCAGCAGCTTGGGACTAGCCGTTAACCCGCATTTT
CDR3 protein: CASSLGLAVNPHF

V gene: TRBV15
D gene: .
CDR3 length: 16
J gene: TRBJ2-2
clone size: .
CDR3 DNA: TGTGCCACCAGCAGAGATCAGGGCTCGAACACCGGGGAGCTGTTTTTT
CDR3 protein: CATSRDQGSNTGELFF

V gene: TRBV10-1
D gene: .
CDR3 length: 13
J gene: TRBJ1-2
clone size: few
CDR3 DNA: TGCGCCAGCAGTTATAGCGGTGGCTATGGCTACACCTTC
CDR3 protein: CASSYSGGYGYTF

V gene: TRBV9
D gene: TRBD1
CDR3 length: 17
J gene: TRBJ2-2
clone size: once
CDR3 DNA: TGTGCCAGCAGCGTAGGCCTCGGGACAGAGAACACCGGGGAGCTGTTTTTT
CDR3 protein: CASSVGLGTENTGELFF

V gene: TRBV28
D gene: .
CDR3 length: 14
J gene: TRBJ2-1
clone size: .
CDR3 DNA: TGTGCCAGCAGTTTAGGTCCAGGGGGGAATGAGCAGTTCTTC
CDR3 protein: CASSLGPGGNEQFF

V gene: TRBV18
D gene: .
CDR3 length: 14
J gene: TRBJ2-2
clone size: .
CDR3 DNA: TGTGCCAGCTCACCACAGGGGGATGTCGGGGAGCTGTTTTTT
CDR3 protein: CASSPQGDVGELFF

V gene: TRBV5-6
D gene: .
CDR3 length: 13
J gene: TRBJ2-7
clone size: .
CDR3 DNA: TGTGCCAGCACCCGTGTCGGGATCTACGAGCAGTACTTC
CDR3 protein: CASTRVGIYEQYF

V gene: TRBV2
D gene: TRBD1
CDR3 length: 15
J gene: TRBJ1-1
clone size: .
CDR3 DNA: TGTGCCAGCAGGGGACAGGGGGGTTCGAACACTGAAGCTTTCTTT
CDR3 protein: CASRGQGGSNTEAFF

V gene: TRBV6-5
D gene: .
CDR3 length: 15
J gene: TRBJ1-5
clone size: .
CDR3 DNA: TGTGCCAGCAGTTTCGACAGATTGGGCAATCAGCCCCAGCATTTT
CDR3 protein: CASSFDRLGNQPQHF

V gene: TRBV7-9
D gene: .
CDR3 length: 15
J gene: TRBJ2-5
clone size: .
CDR3 DNA: TGTGCCAGCAGCACAAGCTTTGAGGAGGGGGAGACCCAGTACTTC
CDR3 protein: CASSTSFEEGETQYF

V gene: TRBV2
D gene: TRBD1
CDR3 length: 15
J gene: TRBJ1-5
clone size: .
CDR3 DNA: TGTGCCAGCAGTGGGCAGGGACAGAGCAATCAGCCCCAGCATTTT
CDR3 protein: CASSGQGQSNQPQHF

V gene: TRBV6-6
D gene: .
CDR3 length: 15
J gene: TRBJ1-1
clone size: .
CDR3 DNA: TGTGCCAGCAGTGAGGAGGGGCTTATGAACACTGAAGCTTTCTTT
CDR3 protein: CASSEEGLMNTEAFF

V gene: TRBV10-3
D gene: TRBD2
CDR3 length: 17
J gene: TRBJ2-5
clone size: .
CDR3 DNA: TGTGCCATCAGCGGACTAGCGGGAGAGCTTGGGCAAGAGACCCAGTACTTC
CDR3 protein: CAISGLAGELGQETQYF

V gene: TRBV9
D gene: TRBD2
CDR3 length: 13
J gene: TRBJ2-1
clone size: .
CDR3 DNA: TGTGCCAGCAGCGGGACTAGCTTCAATGAGCAGTTCTTC
CDR3 protein: CASSGTSFNEQFF

V gene: TRBV6-5
D gene: .
CDR3 length: 13
J gene: TRBJ2-5
clone size: once
CDR3 DNA: TGTGCCAGCACCGGGAGCACTCAAGAGACCCAGTACTTC
CDR3 protein: CASTGSTQETQYF

V gene: TRBV7-2
D gene: TRBD2
CDR3 length: 18
J gene: TRBJ2-2
clone size: .
CDR3 DNA: TGTGCCAGCAGCTCGGGACTAGCGGGATCGTCTTGGACCGGGGAGCTGTTTTTT
CDR3 protein: CASSSGLAGSSWTGELFF

V gene: TRBV6-6
D gene: TRBD1
CDR3 length: 15
J gene: TRBJ2-2
clone size: .
CDR3 DNA: TGTGCCAGCAGTACTACAGGGGGCGCGGGCGGGGAGCTGTTTTTT
CDR3 protein: CASSTTGGAGGELFF

V gene: TRBV5-1
D gene: TRBD1
CDR3 length: 16
J gene: TRBJ2-6
clone size: .
CDR3 DNA: TGCGCCAGCAGCTTGGACAGGGGGACTGGGGCCAACGTCCTGACTTTC
CDR3 protein: CASSLDRGTGANVLTF

V gene: TRBV9
D gene: .
CDR3 length: 16
J gene: TRBJ2-3
clone size: few
CDR3 DNA: TGTGCCAGCAGCGTAGATGGTCGGGTCGAATCAGATACGCAGTATTTT
CDR3 protein: CASSVDGRVESDTQYF

V gene: TRBV6-1
D gene: TRBD1
CDR3 length: 16
J gene: TRBJ2-4
clone size: .
CDR3 DNA: TGTGCCAGCAGTGAAGCGGACGGACAGGGGGCGAACATTCAGTACTTC
CDR3 protein: CASSEADGQGANIQYF

V gene: TRBV2
D gene: .
CDR3 length: 13
J gene: TRBJ2-5
clone size: few
CDR3 DNA: TGTGCCAGCAGTGAATCAGAGGGAGAGACCCAGTACTTC
CDR3 protein: CASSESEGETQYF

V gene: TRBV7-8
D gene: .
CDR3 length: 14
J gene: TRBJ1-5
clone size: .
CDR3 DNA: TGTGCCAGCACAAGCAGGGGAACGTATCAGCCCCAGCATTTT
CDR3 protein: CASTSRGTYQPQHF

V gene: TRBV10-1
D gene: .
CDR3 length: 15
J gene: TRBJ1-6
clone size: .
CDR3 DNA: TGCGCCAGCAGTGAGTCCACTTCTTCGGGTTCACCCCTCCACTTT
CDR3 protein: CASSESTSSGSPLHF